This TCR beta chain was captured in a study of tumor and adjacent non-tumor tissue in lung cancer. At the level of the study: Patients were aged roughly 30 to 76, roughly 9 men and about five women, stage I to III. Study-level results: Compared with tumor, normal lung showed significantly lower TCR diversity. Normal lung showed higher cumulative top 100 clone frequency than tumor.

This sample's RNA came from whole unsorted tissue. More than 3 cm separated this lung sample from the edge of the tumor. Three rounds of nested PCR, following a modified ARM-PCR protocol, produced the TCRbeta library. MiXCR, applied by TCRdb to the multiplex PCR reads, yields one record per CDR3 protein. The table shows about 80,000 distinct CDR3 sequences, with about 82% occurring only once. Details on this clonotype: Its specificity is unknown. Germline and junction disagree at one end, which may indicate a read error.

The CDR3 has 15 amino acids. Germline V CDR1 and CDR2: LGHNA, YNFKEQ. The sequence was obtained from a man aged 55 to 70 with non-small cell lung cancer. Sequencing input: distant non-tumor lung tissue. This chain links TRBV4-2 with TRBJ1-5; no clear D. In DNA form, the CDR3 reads TGTACCAGCAGCCAAGACCTCACTAGTAATCAGCCCCAGCATTTT. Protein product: CTSSQDLTSNQPQHF.